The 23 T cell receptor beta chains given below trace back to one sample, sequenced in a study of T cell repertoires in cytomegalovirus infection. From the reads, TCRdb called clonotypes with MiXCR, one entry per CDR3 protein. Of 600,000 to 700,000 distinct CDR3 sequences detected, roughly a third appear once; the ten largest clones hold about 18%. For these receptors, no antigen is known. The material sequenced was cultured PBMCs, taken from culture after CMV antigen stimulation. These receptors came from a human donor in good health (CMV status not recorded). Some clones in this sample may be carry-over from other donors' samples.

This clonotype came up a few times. The chain's CDR3 is CASSYLRGYQPQHF. The CDR3 DNA sequence: TGTGCCAGCAGTTACTTACGGGGTTACCAGCCCCAGCATTTT. The chain is built from TRBV6-2 or TRBV6-3 and TRBJ1-5; D is ambiguous. Per the germline V gene, CDR1 is MNHEY and CDR2 is SVGEGT. The CDR3 runs 14 residues. Trimming cost V 1 base and J 7 bases, with 11 bases left between them.

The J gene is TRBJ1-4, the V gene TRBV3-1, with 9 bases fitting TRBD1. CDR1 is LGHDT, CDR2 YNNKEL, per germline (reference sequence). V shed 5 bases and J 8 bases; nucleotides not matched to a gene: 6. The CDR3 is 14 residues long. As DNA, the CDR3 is TGTGCCAGCAGCAGTACAGGGGGCGAAGAAAAACTGTTTTTT. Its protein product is CASSSTGGEEKLFF.

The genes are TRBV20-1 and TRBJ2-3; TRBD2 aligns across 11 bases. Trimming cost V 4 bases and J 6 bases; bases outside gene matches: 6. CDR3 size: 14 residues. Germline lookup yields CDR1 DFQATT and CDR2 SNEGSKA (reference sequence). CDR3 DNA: TGCAGTGCTATTACTAGCGGGGGAGGGGATACGCAGTATTTT. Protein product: CSAITSGGGDTQYF.

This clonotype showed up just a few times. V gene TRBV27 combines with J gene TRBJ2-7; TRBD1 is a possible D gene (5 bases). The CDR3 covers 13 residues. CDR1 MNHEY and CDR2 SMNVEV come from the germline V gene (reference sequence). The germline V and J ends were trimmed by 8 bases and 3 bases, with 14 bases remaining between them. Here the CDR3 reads CASSKGHYYEQYF. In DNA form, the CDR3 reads TGTGCCAGCTCTAAAGGACACTACTACGAGCAGTACTTC.

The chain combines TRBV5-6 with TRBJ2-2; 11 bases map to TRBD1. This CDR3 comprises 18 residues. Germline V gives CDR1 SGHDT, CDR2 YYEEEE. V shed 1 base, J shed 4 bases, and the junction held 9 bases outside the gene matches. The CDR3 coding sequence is TGTGCCAGCAGCTTGCGGCCCGGGACAGGGGGTCGCACCGGGGAGCTGTTTTTT. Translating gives CASSLRPGTGGRTGELFF.

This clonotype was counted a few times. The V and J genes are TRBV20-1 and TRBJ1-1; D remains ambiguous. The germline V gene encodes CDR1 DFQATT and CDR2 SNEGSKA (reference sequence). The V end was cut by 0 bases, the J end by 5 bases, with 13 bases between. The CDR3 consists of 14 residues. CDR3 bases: TGCAGTGCTAGAGAGAGGGTGGGGAGGACTGAAGCTTTCTTT. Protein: CSARERVGRTEAFF.

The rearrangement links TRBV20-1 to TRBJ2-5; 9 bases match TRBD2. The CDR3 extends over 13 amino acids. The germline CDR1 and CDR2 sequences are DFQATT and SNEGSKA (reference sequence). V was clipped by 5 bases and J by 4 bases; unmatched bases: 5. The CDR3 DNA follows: TGCAGTGCTCCTAGCGGGGCGGGAGAGACCCAGTACTTC. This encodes CSAPSGAGETQYF.

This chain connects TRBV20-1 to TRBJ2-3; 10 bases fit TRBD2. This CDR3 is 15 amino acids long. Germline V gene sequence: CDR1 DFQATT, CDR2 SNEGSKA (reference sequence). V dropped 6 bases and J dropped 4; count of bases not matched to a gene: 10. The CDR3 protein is CSASGAGGRPDTQYF. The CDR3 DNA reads TGCAGTGCCTCCGGAGCGGGAGGGCGGCCAGATACGCAGTATTTT.

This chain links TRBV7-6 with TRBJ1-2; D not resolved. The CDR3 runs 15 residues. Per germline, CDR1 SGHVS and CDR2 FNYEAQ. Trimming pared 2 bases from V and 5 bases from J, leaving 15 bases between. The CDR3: CASSLLGRTQYGYTF. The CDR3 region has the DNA TGTGCCAGCAGCTTACTTGGGAGGACCCAGTATGGCTACACCTTC.

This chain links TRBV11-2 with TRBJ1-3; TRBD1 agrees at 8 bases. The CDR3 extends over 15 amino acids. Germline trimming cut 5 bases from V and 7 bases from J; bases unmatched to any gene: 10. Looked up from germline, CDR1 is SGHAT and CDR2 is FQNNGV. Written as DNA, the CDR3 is TGTGCCAGCAGCCAGATCCAGACAGGGGTCAACACCATATATTTT. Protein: CASSQIQTGVNTIYF. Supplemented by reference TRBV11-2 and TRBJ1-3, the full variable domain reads EAGVAQSPRYKIIEKRQSVAFWCNPISGHATLYWYQQILGQGPKLLIQFQNNGVVDDSQLPKDRFSAERLKGVDSTLKIQPAKLEDSAVYLCASSQIQTGVNTIYFGEGSWLTVV.

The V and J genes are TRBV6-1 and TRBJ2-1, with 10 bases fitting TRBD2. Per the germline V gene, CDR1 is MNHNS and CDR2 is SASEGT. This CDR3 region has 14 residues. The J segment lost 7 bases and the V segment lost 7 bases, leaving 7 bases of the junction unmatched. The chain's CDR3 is CASTVAGGWNEQFF. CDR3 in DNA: TGTGCCAGCACGGTAGCGGGGGGCTGGAATGAGCAGTTCTTC.

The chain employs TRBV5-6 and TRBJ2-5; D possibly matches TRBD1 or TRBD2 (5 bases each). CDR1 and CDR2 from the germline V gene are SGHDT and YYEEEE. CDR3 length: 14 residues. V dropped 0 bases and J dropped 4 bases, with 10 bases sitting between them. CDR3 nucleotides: TGTGCCAGCAGCTTGGGGCACGGGGCAGAGACCCAGTACTTC. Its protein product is CASSLGHGAETQYF.

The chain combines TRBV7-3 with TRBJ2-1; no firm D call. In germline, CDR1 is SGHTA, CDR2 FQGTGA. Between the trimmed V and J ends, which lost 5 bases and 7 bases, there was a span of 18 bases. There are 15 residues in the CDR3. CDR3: CASSDTTSGVNEQFF. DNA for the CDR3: TGTGCCAGCAGCGATACGACAAGTGGGGTAAATGAGCAGTTCTTC.

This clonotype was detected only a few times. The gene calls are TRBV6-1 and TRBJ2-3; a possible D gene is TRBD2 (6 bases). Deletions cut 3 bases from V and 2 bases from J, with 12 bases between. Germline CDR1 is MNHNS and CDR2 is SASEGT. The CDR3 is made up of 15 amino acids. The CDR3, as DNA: TGTGCCAGCAGTGACTGGAGGGAGACCACAGATACGCAGTATTTT. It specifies CASSDWRETTDTQYF.

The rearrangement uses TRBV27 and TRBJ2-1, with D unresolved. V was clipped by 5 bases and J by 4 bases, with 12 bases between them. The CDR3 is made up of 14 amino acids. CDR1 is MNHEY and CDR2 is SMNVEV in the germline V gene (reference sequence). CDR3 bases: TGTGCCAGCAGTCCCACGGACCCATACAATGAGCAGTTCTTC. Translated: CASSPTDPYNEQFF.

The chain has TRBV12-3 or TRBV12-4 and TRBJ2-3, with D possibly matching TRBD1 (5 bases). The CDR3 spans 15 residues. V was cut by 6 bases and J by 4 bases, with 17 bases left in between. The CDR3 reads CASRRAFSRADTQYF. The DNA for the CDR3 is TGTGCCAGCAGACGGGCTTTCTCCAGGGCAGATACGCAGTATTTT.

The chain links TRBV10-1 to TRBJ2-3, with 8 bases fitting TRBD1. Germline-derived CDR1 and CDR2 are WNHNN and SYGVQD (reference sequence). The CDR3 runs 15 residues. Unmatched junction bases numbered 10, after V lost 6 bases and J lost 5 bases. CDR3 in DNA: TGCGCCAGCAGCCCGAGCAGGGGGCGCGGAGATACGCAGTATTTT. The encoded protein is CASSPSRGRGDTQYF.

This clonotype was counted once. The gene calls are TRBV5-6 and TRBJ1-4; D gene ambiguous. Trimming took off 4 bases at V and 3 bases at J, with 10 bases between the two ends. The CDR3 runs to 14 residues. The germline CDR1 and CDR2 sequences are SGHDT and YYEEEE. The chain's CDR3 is CASSLGLSNEKLFF. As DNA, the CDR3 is TGTGCCAGCAGCCTAGGGCTCTCTAATGAAAAACTGTTTTTT.

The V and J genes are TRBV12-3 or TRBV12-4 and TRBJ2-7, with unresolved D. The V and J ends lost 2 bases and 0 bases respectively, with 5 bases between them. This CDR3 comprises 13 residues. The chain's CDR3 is CASSLINSYEQYF. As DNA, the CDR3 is TGTGCCAGCAGTTTAATCAACTCCTACGAGCAGTACTTC.

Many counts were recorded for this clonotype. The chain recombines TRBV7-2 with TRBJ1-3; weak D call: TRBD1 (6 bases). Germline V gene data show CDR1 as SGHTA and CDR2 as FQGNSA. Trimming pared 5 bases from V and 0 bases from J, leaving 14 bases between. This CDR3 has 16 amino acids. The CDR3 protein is CASSTRTGSSGNTIYF. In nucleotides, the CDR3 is TGTGCCAGCAGCACACGCACAGGGAGCTCTGGAAACACCATATATTTT.

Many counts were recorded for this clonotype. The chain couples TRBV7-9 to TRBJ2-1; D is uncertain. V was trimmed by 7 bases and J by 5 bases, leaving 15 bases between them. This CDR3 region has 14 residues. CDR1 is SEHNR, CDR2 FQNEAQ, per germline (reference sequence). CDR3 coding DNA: TGTGCCAGCATTCCATGGGAACTTAACAATGAGCAGTTCTTC. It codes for CASIPWELNNEQFF.

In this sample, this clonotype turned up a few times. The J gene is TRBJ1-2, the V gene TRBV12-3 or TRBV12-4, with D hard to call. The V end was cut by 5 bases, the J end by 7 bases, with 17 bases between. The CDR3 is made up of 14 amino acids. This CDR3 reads CASSPNMIILGYTF. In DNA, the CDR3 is TGTGCCAGCAGTCCAAACATGATTATACTTGGCTACACCTTC.

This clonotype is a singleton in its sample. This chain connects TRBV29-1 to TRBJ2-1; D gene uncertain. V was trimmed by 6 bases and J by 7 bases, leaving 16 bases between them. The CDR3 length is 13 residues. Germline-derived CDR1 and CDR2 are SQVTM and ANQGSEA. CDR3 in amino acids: CSVRPSFTNEQFF. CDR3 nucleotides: TGCAGCGTCAGACCATCATTTACTAATGAGCAGTTCTTC.